Presented here are 21 T cell receptor beta chains from one specimen sequenced in a study of beta chain features in type 1 diabetes. The whole isolated RNA underwent reverse transcription, so sequencing captured expressed TCRB transcripts. Here immunoSEQ multiplex PCR was the method, and the copy in TCRdb shows in-frame clones only, minus some. This table has about 16,000 clones, about 55% appearing once. The sample comprised stem cell memory CD4+ T cells from blood. These TCRs come from a woman younger than 30 in good health.

The V and J genes are TRBV6-6 and TRBJ1-1; D possibly corresponds to TRBD1 (5 bases). This CDR3 comprises 15 residues. Per germline, CDR1 MNHNY and CDR2 SVGAGI (reference sequence). Trimming pared 0 bases from V and 3 bases from J, leaving 11 bases between. This CDR3 is CASSYSLTGHTEAFF. In DNA form, the CDR3 reads TGTGCCAGCAGTTACTCGTTAACAGGCCACACTGAAGCTTTCTTT.

J is TRBJ1-1 and V is TRBV6-1; TRBD1 agrees at 8 bases. The CDR3 length is 13 residues. V lost 3 bases and J lost 4; bases outside the gene matches: 1. Germline V gene data show CDR1 as MNHNS and CDR2 as SASEGT. This CDR3 reads CASSDRGLTEAFF. DNA of the CDR3: TGTGCCAGCAGTGACAGGGGGCTCACTGAAGCTTTCTTT.

This sequence joins TRBV6-1 and TRBJ1-2; D is unclear. CDR3 length equals 12 residues. V was trimmed by 8 bases and J by 4 bases, leaving 11 bases between them. CDR1 is MNHNS and CDR2 is SASEGT in the germline V gene. This chain's CDR3 is CASSFYGYGYTF. DNA of the CDR3: TGTGCCAGCTCGTTCTACGGCTATGGCTACACCTTC.

The CDR3 loop is CASSYETSGFSSYNEQFF. In DNA, the CDR3 is TGTGCCAGCAGTTACGAGACTAGCGGCTTTAGCTCCTACAATGAGCAGTTCTTC. The genes are TRBV27 and TRBJ2-1; 9 bases map to TRBD2. Germline V gene sequence: CDR1 MNHEY, CDR2 SMNVEV (reference sequence). After removal of 4 bases from V and 0 bases from J, the junction contained 10 bases not matched to a gene. The length of the CDR3 is 18 residues.

The J gene is TRBJ1-2, the V gene TRBV5-1; weak D call: TRBD1 (6 bases). CDR3 length: 17 amino acids. Germline V CDR1 and CDR2: SGHRS, YFSETQ. The V end was cut by 0 bases, the J end by 0 bases, with 15 bases between. CDR3 in DNA: TGCGCCAGCAGCTTGGGGGGGACATCGTTAGCTAACTATGGCTACACCTTC. Translating gives CASSLGGTSLANYGYTF.

This chain connects TRBV5-1 to TRBJ1-1, with D tentatively TRBD1 (5 bases). The CDR3 covers 16 residues. CDR1 and CDR2 from the germline V gene are SGHRS and YFSETQ. Deletions cut 0 bases from V and 0 bases from J, with 12 bases between. The CDR3 DNA follows: TGCGCCAGCAGCTTGGGTCCAGGGAATTTGAACACTGAAGCTTTCTTT. It is translated as CASSLGPGNLNTEAFF.

The chain has TRBV19 and TRBJ1-5, with D possibly TRBD1 on 5 matching bases. Germline CDR1 and CDR2: LNHDA and SQIVND (reference sequence). V lost 1 base, J lost 10 bases, and 14 bases lay in between. The CDR3 runs to 14 residues. This CDR3 reads CASSIGQGTGPQHF. DNA of the CDR3: TGTGCCAGTAGTATAGGGCAGGGAACCGGACCCCAGCATTTT.

This sequence joins TRBV5-4 and TRBJ2-2, with TRBD1 identical over 9 bases. Looked up from germline, CDR1 is SGHNT and CDR2 is YYREEE (reference sequence). J lost 0 bases, V lost 4 bases, and 4 bases had no gene match. The CDR3 length is 16 residues. For the CDR3, the DNA is TGTGCCAGCAGCCGGGACAGGGTGTCGAACACCGGGGAGCTGTTTTTT. This encodes CASSRDRVSNTGELFF.

This chain joins TRBV19 and TRBJ1-1, with 11 bases lining up with TRBD1. The CDR3 has 15 amino acids. Germline values: CDR1 LNHDA, CDR2 SQIVND (reference sequence). Trimming at V came to 7 bases and at J to 3 bases, leaving 7 bases not matched to a gene. CDR3 DNA sequence: TGTGCCAGTAATTATCCGGGACAGGGGGACACTGAAGCTTTCTTT. It is translated as CASNYPGQGDTEAFF.

V is TRBV2 and J is TRBJ2-4, with TRBD1 matching over 7 bases. The CDR3 length is 10 residues. Trimming at V came to 6 bases and at J to 11 bases, leaving 1 base not matched to a gene. Per germline, CDR1 SNHLY and CDR2 FYNNEI. CDR3 nucleotide sequence: TGTGCCAGCAGAACAGGGGTTCAGTACTTC. Encoded protein: CASRTGVQYF. Full variable domain (outside the CDR3, taken from reference TRBV2 and TRBJ2-4): EPEVTQTPSHQVTQMGQEVILRCVPISNHLYFYWYRQILGQKVEFLVSFYNNEISEKSEIFDDQFSVERPDGSNFTLKIRSTKLEDSAMYFCASRTGVQYFGAGTRLSVL.

This clone was counted only a few times. The J gene is TRBJ2-1, the V gene TRBV5-1, with D tentatively TRBD1 (5 bases). Trimming removed 0 bases at V and 5 bases at J, with 9 bases between. Germline lookup yields CDR1 SGHRS and CDR2 YFSETQ. This CDR3 comprises 14 residues. The CDR3 is CASSLAGNNNEQFF. For the CDR3, the DNA is TGCGCCAGCAGCTTGGCAGGGAACAACAATGAGCAGTTCTTC.

The genes are TRBV7-2 and TRBJ2-5, with a tentative D call TRBD2 (6 bases). This CDR3 region has 13 residues. V was trimmed by 5 bases and J by 9 bases, leaving 16 bases between them. CDR1 SGHTA and CDR2 FQGNSA come from the germline V gene. CDR3 in amino acids: CASSIGTWKSQYF. The CDR3 DNA reads TGTGCCAGCAGCATTGGGACTTGGAAGTCCCAGTACTTC.

This clone has just a few counts. The V and J genes are TRBV19 and TRBJ2-7; TRBD2 is a possible D gene (5 bases). Trimming stripped 0 bases from V and 4 bases from J, with 19 bases between. The germline V gene has CDR1 LNHDA and CDR2 SQIVND (reference sequence). This CDR3 is 17 amino acids long. CDR3 sequence reads: CASSIDLRAGEYYEQYF. CDR3 coding DNA: TGTGCCAGTAGTATAGATCTACGGGCCGGGGAGTATTACGAGCAGTACTTC.

This clone was seen a few times. The chain uses TRBV18 and TRBJ2-5, with D perhaps matching TRBD2 (5 bases). This CDR3 is 13 amino acids long. V lost 6 bases, J lost 4 bases, and 12 bases lay in between. Germline V gene sequence: CDR1 KGHSH, CDR2 LQKENI. This CDR3 reads CASSPVGGETQYF. The CDR3 DNA sequence: TGTGCCAGCTCCCCGGTAGGAGGAGAGACCCAGTACTTC.

This clone was observed a handful of times. The chain combines TRBV6-1 with TRBJ2-5; perhaps TRBD1 as D (6 bases). Germline V gene lookup returns CDR1 MNHNS and CDR2 SASEGT. The CDR3 totals 14 residues. Trimming removed 1 base from V and 2 bases from J, with 8 bases in between. The CDR3 is CASSEGTDQETQYF. The CDR3, as DNA: TGTGCCAGCAGTGAAGGGACAGATCAAGAGACCCAGTACTTC.

This rearrangement joins TRBV5-6 to TRBJ1-1; 10 nucleotides match TRBD1. The CDR3 consists of 17 residues. Germline V CDR1 and CDR2: SGHDT, YYEEEE. Germline trimming cut 3 bases from V and 8 bases from J; bases unmatched to any gene: 16. The DNA for the CDR3 is TGTGCCAGCAGCTCCGGGACAGGGGATGCGAGATGGGGCGAAGCTTTCTTT. Residues: CASSSGTGDARWGEAFF.

This clone was seen a handful of times. CDR3 sequence: CASSFTRDTQYF. CDR3 sequence (DNA): TGTGCCAGCAGCTTTACCAGGGATACGCAGTATTTT. The V call is TRBV7-8, the J call TRBJ2-3, with D hard to call. The V gene lost 3 bases and the J gene lost 6 bases, with 7 bases spanning the gap. Germline assignment: CDR1 SGHVS and CDR2 FQNEAQ. The CDR3 consists of 12 residues.

This clone came up a few times. V and J are TRBV4-1 and TRBJ1-2; 12 bases fit TRBD1. CDR3 length equals 16 residues. CDR1 is MGHRA and CDR2 is YSYEKL in the germline V gene. V lost 4 bases, J lost 8 bases, and 11 bases stayed unmatched. Here the CDR3 DNA reads TGCGCCAGCAGCCCCACATCGGGACAGGGGGCGCGCGGCTACACCTTC. Protein sequence: CASSPTSGQGARGYTF.

This clone was seen only once. The chain combines TRBV7-8 with TRBJ2-1; D might be TRBD2 (5 bases). The germline CDR1 and CDR2 sequences are SGHVS and FQNEAQ. V dropped 1 base and J dropped 4 bases, with 14 bases sitting between them. CDR3 size: 16 residues. The CDR3 DNA reads as TGTGCCAGCAGCTTAGTTCAGAGGGCGGAATACAATGAGCAGTTCTTC. Encoded protein: CASSLVQRAEYNEQFF.

This clone appeared a single time. The gene calls are TRBV5-4 and TRBJ1-2; the D gene is possibly TRBD1 (6 bases). V lost 3 bases and J lost 4, with 13 bases in between. This CDR3 has 14 amino acids. Germline loops: CDR1 SGHNT, CDR2 YYREEE (reference sequence). The CDR3, as DNA: TGTGCCAGCAGCTACCGGGACACGAGCTATGGCTACACCTTC. It encodes CASSYRDTSYGYTF. Full variable domain (missing parts from reference TRBV5-4 and TRBJ1-2): ETGVTQSPTHLIKTRGQQVTLRCSSQSGHNTVSWYQQALGQGPQFIFQYYREEENGRGNFPPRFSGLQFPNYSSELNVNALELDDSALYLCASSYRDTSYGYTFGSGTRLTVV.

The chain has TRBV7-8 and TRBJ2-3, with D tentatively TRBD1 (5 bases). The CDR3 runs 15 residues. V lost 4 bases, J lost 2 bases, and 13 bases lay in between. Germline CDR1 and CDR2: SGHVS and FQNEAQ. The CDR3 DNA sequence: TGTGCCAGCAGCTCACGACAGACCCCCACAGATACGCAGTATTTT. Protein sequence: CASSSRQTPTDTQYF. The full variable domain, completed using reference TRBV7-8 and TRBJ2-3, is GAGVSQSPRYKVAKRGQDVALRCDPISGHVSLFWYQQALGQGPEFLTYFQNEAQLDKSGLPSDRFFAERPEGSVSTLKIQRTQQEDSAVYLCASSSRQTPTDTQYFGPGTRLTVL.